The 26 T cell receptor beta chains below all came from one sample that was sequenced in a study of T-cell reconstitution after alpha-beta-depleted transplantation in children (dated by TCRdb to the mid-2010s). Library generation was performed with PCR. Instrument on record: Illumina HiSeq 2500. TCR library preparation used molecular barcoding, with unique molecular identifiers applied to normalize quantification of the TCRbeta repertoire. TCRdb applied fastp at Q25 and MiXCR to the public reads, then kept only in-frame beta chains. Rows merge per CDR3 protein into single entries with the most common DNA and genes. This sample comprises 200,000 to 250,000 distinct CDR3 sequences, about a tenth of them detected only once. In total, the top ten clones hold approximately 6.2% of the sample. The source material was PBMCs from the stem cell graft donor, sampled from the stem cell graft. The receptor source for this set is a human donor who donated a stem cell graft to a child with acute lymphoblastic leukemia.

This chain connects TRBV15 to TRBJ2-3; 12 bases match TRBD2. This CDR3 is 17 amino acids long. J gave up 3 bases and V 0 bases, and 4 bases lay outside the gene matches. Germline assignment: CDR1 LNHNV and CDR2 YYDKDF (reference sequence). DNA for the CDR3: TGTGCCACCAGCAGAGAGACTAGCGGGGGCCCTACAGATACGCAGTATTTT. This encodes CATSRETSGGPTDTQYF.

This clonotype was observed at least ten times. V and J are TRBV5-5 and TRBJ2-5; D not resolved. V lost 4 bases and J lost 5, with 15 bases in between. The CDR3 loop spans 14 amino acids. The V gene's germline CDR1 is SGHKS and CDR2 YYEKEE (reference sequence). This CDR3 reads CASSLYPGSETQYF. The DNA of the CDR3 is TGTGCCAGCAGCCTATATCCAGGTTCGGAGACCCAGTACTTC.

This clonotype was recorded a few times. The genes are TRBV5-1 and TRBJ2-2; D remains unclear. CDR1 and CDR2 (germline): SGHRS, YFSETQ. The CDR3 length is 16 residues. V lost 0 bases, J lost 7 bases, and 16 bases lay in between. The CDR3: CASSLAWAVRGGELFF. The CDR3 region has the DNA TGCGCCAGCAGCTTGGCCTGGGCAGTACGTGGCGGGGAGCTGTTTTTT.

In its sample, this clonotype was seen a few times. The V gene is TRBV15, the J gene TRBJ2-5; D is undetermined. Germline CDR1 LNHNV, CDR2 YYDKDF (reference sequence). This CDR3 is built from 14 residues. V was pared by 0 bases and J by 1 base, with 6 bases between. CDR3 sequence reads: CATSRDRAQETQYF. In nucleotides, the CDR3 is TGTGCCACCAGCAGAGATAGGGCCCAAGAGACCCAGTACTTC.

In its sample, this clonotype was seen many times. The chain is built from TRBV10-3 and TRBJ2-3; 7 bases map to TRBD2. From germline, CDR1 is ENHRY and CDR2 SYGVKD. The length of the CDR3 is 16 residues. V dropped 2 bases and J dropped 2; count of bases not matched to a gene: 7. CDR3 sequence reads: CAISEIGGGPTDTQYF. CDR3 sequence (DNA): TGTGCCATCAGTGAGATTGGCGGGGGACCCACAGATACGCAGTATTTT.

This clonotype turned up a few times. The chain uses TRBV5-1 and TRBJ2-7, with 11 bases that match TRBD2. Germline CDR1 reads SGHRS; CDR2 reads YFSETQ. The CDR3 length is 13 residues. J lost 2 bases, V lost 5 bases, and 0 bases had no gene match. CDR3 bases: TGCGCCAGCAGGACTAGCGGGGCCTACGAGCAGTACTTC. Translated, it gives CASRTSGAYEQYF.

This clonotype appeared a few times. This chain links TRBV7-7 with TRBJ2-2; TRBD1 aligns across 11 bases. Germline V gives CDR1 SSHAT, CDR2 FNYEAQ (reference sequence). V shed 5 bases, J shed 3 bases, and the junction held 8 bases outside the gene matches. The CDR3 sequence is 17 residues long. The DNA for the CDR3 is TGTGCCAGCAGCCCGGGACAGGGGGGGATACACACCGGGGAGCTGTTTTTT. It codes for CASSPGQGGIHTGELFF. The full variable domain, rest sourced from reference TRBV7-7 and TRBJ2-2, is GAGVSQSPRYKVTKRGQDVTLRCDPISSHATLYWYQQALGQGPEFLTYFNYEAQPDKSGLPSDRFSAERPEGSISTLTIQRTEQRDSAMYRCASSPGQGGIHTGELFFGEGSRLTVL.

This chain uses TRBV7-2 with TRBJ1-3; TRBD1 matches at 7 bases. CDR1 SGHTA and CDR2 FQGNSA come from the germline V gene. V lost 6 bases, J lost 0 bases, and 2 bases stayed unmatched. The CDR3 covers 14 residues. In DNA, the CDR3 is TGTGCCAGCAGGAGGGGGCACTCTGGAAACACCATATATTTT. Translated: CASRRGHSGNTIYF.

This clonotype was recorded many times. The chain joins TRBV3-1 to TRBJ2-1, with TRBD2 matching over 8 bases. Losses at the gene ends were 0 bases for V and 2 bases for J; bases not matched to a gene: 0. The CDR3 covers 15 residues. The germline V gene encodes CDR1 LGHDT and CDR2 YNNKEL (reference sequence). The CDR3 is CASSQERGAYNEQFF. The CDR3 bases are TGTGCCAGCAGCCAAGAGCGGGGGGCCTACAATGAGCAGTTCTTC.

The CDR3 bases are TGCGCCAGCAGCTTGGGTTGGCGGTCCAGAGCCGGGACGACTGAAGCTTTCTTT. Residues: CASSLGWRSRAGTTEAFF. The rearrangement uses TRBV5-1 and TRBJ1-1; maybe TRBD1 (5 bases). Trimming pared 0 bases from V and 5 bases from J, leaving 23 bases between. CDR1 is SGHRS, CDR2 YFSETQ, per germline. This CDR3 is 18 amino acids long. The complete variable domain, with remaining parts taken from reference TRBV5-1 and TRBJ1-1, reads KAGVTQTPRYLIKTRGQQVTLSCSPISGHRSVSWYQQTPGQGLQFLFEYFSETQRNKGNFPGRFSGRQFSNSRSEMNVSTLELGDSALYLCASSLGWRSRAGTTEAFFGQGTRLTVV.

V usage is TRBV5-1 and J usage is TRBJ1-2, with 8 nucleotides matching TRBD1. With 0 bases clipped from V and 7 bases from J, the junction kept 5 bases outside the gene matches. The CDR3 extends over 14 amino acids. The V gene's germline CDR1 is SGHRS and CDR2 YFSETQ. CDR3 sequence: CASSLDRGSRGYTF. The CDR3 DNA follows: TGCGCCAGCAGCTTGGACAGGGGGTCTCGTGGCTACACCTTC.

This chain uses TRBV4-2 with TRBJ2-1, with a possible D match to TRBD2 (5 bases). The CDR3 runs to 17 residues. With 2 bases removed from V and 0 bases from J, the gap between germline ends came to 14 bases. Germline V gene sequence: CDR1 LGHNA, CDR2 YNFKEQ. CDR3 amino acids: CASSQHSVDHSYNEQFF. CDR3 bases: TGTGCCAGCAGCCAACATAGCGTAGATCACTCCTACAATGAGCAGTTCTTC.

CDR3 sequence (DNA): TGCAGTGCTACCGACCCAGGGGTGAACACTGAAGCTTTCTTT. This codes for CSATDPGVNTEAFF. The chain joins TRBV20-1 to TRBJ1-1; D possibly corresponds to TRBD1 (6 bases). Trimming took 4 bases from V and 0 from J, leaving 12 bases between them. CDR3 length equals 14 residues. Per germline, CDR1 DFQATT and CDR2 SNEGSKA (reference sequence).

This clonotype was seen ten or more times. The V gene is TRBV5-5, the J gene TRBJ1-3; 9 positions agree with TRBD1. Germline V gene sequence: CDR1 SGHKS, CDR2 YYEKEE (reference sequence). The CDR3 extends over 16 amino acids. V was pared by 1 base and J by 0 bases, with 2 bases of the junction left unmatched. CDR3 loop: CASSLLGQGSGNTIYF. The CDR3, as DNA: TGTGCCAGCAGCTTGTTGGGACAGGGCTCTGGAAACACCATATATTTT.

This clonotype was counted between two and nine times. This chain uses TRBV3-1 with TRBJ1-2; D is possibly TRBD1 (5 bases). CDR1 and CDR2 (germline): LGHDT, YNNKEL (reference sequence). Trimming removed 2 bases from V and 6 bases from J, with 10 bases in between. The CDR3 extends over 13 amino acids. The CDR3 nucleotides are TGTGCCAGCAGCCAACGGGCAGGGCATGGCTACACCTTC. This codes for CASSQRAGHGYTF.

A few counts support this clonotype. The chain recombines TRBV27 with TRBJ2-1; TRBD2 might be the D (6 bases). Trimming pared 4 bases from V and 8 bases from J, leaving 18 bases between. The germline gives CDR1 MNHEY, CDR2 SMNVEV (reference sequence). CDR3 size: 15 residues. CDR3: CASSSGTGGVYEQFF. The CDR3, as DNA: TGTGCCAGCAGTTCCGGGACTGGAGGAGTCTATGAGCAGTTCTTC.

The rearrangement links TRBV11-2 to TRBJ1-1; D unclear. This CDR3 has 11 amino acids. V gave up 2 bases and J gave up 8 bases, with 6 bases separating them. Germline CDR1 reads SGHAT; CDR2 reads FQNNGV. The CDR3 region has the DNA TGTGCCAGCAGCTTATGGAAGGAAGCTTTCTTT. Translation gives CASSLWKEAFF.

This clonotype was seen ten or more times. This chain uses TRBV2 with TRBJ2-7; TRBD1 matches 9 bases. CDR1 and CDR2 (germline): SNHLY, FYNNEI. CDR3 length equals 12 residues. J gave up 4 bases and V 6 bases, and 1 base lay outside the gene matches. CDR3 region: CASRGQGYEQYF. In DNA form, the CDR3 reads TGTGCCAGCAGGGGACAGGGTTACGAGCAGTACTTC.

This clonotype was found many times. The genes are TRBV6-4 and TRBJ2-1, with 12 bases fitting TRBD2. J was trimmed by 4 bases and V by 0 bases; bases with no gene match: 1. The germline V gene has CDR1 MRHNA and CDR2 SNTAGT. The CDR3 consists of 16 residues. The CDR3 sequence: CASSDSGLAGYNEQFF. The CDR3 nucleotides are TGTGCCAGCAGTGACTCTGGACTAGCGGGGTACAATGAGCAGTTCTTC.

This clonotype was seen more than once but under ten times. The CDR3 DNA follows: TGTGCCAGCGTTCAGGGCAGGGGGGTTTATGGCTACACCTTC. This sequence encodes CASVQGRGVYGYTF. The chain has TRBV12-3 or TRBV12-4 and TRBJ1-2; TRBD1 aligns across 7 bases. CDR3 length: 14 amino acids. V shed 8 bases and J 5 bases; nucleotides not matched to a gene: 11.

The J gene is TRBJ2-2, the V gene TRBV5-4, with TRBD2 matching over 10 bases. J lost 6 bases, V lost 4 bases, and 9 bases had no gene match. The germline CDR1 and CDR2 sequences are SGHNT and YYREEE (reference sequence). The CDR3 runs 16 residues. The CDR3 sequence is CASSPTAGGRAGELFF. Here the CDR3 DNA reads TGTGCCAGCAGCCCTACAGCGGGGGGGCGTGCCGGGGAGCTGTTTTTT.

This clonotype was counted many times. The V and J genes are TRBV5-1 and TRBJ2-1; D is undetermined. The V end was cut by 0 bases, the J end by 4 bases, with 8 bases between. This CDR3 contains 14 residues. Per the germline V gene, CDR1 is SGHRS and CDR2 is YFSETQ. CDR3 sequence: CASSLGFPYNEQFF. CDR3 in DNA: TGCGCCAGCAGCTTGGGGTTCCCTTACAATGAGCAGTTCTTC.

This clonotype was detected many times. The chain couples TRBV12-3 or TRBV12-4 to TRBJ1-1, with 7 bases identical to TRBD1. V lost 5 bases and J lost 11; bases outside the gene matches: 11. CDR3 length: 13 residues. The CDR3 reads CASSPQWAGGAFF. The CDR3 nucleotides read TGTGCCAGCAGTCCTCAGTGGGCAGGGGGGGCTTTCTTT.

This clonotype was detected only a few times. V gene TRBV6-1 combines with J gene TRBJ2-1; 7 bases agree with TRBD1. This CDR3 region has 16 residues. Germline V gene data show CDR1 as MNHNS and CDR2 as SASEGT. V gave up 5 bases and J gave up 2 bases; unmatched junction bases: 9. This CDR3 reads CASSRRTGTAYNEQFF. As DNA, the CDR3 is TGTGCCAGCAGTCGAAGGACCGGGACAGCCTACAATGAGCAGTTCTTC.

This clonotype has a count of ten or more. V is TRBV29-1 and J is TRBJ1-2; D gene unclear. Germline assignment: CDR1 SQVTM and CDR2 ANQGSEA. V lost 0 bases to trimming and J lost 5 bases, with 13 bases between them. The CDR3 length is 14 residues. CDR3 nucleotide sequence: TGCAGCGTTGAAGACCCGAGAGGGCCTTATGGCTACACCTTC. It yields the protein CSVEDPRGPYGYTF.

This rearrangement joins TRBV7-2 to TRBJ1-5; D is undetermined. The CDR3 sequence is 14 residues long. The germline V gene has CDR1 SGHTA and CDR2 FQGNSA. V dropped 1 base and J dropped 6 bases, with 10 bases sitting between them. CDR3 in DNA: TGTGCCAGCAGCTTAGGCGGGGTTGCTCAGCCCCAGCATTTT. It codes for CASSLGGVAQPQHF.